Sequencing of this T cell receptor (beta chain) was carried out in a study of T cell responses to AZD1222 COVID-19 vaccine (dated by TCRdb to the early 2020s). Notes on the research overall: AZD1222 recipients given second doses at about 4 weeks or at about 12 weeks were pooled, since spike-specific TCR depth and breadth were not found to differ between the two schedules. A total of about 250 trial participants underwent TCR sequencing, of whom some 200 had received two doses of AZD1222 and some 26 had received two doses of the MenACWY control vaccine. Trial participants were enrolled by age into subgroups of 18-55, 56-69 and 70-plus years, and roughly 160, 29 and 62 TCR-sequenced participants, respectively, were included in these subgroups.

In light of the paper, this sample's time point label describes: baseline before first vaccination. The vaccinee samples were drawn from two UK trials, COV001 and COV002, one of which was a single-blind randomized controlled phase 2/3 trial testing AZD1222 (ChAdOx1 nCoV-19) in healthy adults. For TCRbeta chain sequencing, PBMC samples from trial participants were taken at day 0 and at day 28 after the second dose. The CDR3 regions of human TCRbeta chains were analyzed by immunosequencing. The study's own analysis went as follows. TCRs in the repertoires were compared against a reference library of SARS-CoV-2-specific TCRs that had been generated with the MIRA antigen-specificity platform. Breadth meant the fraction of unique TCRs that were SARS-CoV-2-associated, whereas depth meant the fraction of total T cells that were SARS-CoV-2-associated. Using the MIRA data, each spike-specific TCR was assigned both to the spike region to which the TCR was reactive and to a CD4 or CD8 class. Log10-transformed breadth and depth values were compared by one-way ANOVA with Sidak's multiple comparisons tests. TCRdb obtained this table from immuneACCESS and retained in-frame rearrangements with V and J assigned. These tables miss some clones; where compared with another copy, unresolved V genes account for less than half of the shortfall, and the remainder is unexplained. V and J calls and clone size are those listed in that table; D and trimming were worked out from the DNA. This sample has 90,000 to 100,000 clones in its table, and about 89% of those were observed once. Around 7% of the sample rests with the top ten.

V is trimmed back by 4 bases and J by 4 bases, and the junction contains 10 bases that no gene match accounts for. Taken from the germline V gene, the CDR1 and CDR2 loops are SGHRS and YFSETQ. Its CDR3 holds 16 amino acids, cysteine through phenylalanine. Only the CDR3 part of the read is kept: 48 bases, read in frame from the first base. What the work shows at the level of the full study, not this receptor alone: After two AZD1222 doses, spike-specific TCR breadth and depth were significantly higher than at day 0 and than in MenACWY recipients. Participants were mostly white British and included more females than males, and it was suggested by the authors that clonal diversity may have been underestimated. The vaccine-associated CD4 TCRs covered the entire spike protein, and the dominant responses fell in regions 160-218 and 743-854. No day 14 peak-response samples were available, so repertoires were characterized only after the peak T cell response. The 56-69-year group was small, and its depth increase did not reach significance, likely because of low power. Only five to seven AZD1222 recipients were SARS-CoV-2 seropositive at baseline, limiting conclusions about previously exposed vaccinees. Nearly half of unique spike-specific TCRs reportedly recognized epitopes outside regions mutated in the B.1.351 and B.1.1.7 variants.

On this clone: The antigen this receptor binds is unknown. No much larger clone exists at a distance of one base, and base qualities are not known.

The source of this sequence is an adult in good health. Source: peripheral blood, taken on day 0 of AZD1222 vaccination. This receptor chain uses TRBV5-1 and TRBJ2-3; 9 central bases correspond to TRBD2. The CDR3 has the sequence CASSPPGLAGSDTQYF. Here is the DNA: TGCGCCAGCAGCCCTCCGGGACTAGCTGGGTCAGATACGCAGTATTTT. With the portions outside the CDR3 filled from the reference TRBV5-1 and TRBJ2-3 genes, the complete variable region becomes KAGVTQTPRYLIKTRGQQVTLSCSPISGHRSVSWYQQTPGQGLQFLFEYFSETQRNKGNFPGRFSGRQFSNSRSEMNVSTLELGDSALYLCASSPPGLAGSDTQYFGPGTRLTVL.